This is a list of T cell receptor beta chains from one sample in a study of cytomegalovirus exposure and HLA in healthy donors. Produced via immunoSEQ multiplex PCR; TCRdb's table is partial and in-frame only. The sample records some 140,000 clones, roughly three quarters being singletons. Sequencing was performed on PBMCs. The source of these receptors is a woman between 55 and 75 years old in good health and CMV-seronegative. The CDR3 runs from the conserved cysteine through the conserved F or W. Not all rows give a size; the values are once, few, many and, for expanded clones, a class.

cdr3_aa,v_call,clone_size
CASSVLTGAYYEQYF,TRBV6-1,.
CAWSVTSYEQYF,TRBV30,.
CASSLDRANTGELFF,TRBV5-4,.
CAWGTAKPYQPQHF,TRBV30,.
CASSPAGTGGYEQYF,TRBV5-1,.
CASSLNDQTETGELFF,TRBV27,.
CASSTLGGTGGGYGYTF,TRBV19,.
CASKAGFYNEQFF,TRBV2,.
CASSLAADRGETQYF,TRBV5-1,few
CAWSSQGNEKLFF,TRBV30,.
CSSQGGAYEQYF,TRBV7-9,.
CASSPGRDRGTEAFF,TRBV28,once
CASSFDGRAHTEAFF,TRBV6-5,.
CASSEDRGDTEAFF,TRBV25-1,few
CASSRTSIYEQYF,TRBV4-1,.
CASSRNRDTDTQYF,TRBV9,.
CASSPPFGLADQFF,TRBV2,.
CASSTSSTAAAQYF,TRBV9,.
CASSSLGQTNTEAFF,TRBV27,.
CATSRGGGRGETQYF,TRBV15,.
CASSLATGMDNSPLHF,TRBV27,.
CASARGATRTKETQYF,TRBV27,.